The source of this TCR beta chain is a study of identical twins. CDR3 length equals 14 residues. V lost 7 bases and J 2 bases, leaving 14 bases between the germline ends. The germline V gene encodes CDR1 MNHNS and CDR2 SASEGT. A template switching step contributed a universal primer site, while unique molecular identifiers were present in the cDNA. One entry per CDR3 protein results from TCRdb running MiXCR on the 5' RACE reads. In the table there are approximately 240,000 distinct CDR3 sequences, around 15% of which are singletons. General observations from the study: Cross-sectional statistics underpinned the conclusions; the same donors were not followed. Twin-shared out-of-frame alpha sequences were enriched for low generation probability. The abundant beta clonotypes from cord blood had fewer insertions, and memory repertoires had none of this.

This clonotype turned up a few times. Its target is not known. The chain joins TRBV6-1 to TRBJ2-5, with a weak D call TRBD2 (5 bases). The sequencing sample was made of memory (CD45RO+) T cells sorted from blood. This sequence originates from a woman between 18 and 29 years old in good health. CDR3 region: CASTQGRGQETQYF. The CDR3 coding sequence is TGTGCCAGCACACAAGGACGGGGTCAAGAGACCCAGTACTTC.